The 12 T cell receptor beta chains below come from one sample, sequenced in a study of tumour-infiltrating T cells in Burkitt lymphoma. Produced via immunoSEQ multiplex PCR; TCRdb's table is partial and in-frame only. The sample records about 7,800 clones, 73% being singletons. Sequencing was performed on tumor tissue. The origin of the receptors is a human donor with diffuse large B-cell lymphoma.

The CDR3 here is CASRRLDMAGNTIYF. In DNA, the CDR3 is TGTGCCAGCAGACGACTGGACATGGCTGGAAACACCATATATTTT. This chain joins TRBV6-5 and TRBJ1-3; D may be TRBD1 (5 bases). Germline V gene sequence: CDR1 MNHEY, CDR2 SVGAGI. V shed 6 bases and J shed 2 bases, with 14 bases lying between them. The length of the CDR3 is 15 residues.

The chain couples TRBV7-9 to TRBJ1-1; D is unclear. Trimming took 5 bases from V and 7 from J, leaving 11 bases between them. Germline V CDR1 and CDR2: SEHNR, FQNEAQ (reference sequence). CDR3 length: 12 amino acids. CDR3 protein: CASSETAVEAFF. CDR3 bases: TGTGCCAGCAGCGAAACGGCAGTTGAAGCTTTCTTT.

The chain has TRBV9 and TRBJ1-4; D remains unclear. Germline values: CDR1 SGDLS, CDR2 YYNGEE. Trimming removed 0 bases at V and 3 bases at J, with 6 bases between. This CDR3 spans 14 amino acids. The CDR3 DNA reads TGTGCCAGCAGCGTAGCAGCCGCTAATGAAAAACTGTTTTTT. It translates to CASSVAAANEKLFF.

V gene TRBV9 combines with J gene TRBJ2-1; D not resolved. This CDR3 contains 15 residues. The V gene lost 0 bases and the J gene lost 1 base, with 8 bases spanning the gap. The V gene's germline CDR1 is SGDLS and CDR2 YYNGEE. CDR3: CASSVGRLSYNEQFF. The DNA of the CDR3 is TGTGCCAGCAGCGTAGGCCGACTGTCCTACAATGAGCAGTTCTTC.

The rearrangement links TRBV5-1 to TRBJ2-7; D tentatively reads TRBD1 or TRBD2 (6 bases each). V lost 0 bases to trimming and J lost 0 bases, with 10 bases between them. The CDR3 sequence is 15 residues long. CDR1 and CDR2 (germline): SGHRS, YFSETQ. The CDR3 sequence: CASSLERGPSYEQYF. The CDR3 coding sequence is TGCGCCAGCAGCTTGGAACGGGGGCCCTCCTACGAGCAGTACTTC.

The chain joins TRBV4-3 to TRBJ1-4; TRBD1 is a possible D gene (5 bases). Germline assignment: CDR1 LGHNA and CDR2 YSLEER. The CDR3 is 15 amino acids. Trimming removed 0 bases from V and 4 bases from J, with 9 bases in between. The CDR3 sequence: CASSQDRQGNEKLFF. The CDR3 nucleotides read TGCGCCAGCAGCCAAGACAGGCAGGGTAATGAAAAACTGTTTTTT.

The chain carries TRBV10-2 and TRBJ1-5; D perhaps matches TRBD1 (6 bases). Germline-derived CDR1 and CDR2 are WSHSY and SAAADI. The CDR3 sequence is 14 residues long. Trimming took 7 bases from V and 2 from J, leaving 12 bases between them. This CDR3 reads CASNPGGRNQPQHF. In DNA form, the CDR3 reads TGCGCCAGCAACCCGGGGGGCCGCAATCAGCCCCAGCATTTT.

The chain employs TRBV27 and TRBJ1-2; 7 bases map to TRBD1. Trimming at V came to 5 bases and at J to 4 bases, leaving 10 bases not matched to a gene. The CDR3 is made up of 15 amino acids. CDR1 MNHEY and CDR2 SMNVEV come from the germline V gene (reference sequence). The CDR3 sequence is CASSPRAGGGYGYTF. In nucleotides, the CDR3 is TGTGCCAGCAGTCCAAGGGCAGGGGGGGGCTATGGCTACACCTTC.

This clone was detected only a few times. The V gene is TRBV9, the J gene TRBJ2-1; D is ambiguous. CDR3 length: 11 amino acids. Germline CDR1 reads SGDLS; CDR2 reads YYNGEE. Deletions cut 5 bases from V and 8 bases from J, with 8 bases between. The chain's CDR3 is CASSQYYEQFF. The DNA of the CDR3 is TGTGCCAGCAGTCAGTACTATGAGCAGTTCTTC.

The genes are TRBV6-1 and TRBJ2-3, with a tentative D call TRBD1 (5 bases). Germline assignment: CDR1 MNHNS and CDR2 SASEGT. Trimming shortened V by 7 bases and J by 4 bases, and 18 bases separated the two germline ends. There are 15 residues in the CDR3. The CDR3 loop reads CASTTVDQFPDTQYF. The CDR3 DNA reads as TGTGCCAGCACGACAGTTGACCAGTTCCCAGATACGCAGTATTTT.

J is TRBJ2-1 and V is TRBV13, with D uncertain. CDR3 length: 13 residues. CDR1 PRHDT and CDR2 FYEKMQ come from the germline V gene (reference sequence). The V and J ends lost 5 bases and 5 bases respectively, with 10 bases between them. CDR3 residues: CASSPVGNNEQFF. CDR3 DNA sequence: TGTGCCAGCAGCCCCGTGGGGAACAATGAGCAGTTCTTC.

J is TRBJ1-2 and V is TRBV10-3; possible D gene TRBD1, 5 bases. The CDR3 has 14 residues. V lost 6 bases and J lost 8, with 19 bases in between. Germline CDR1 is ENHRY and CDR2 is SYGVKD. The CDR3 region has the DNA TGTGCCATCAGCTCCGGGCCCAGGGATTGGGGCTACACCTTC. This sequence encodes CAISSGPRDWGYTF.